A selection of T cell receptor beta chains follows, all from one sample in a study of cytomegalovirus exposure and HLA in healthy donors. Assay: immunoSEQ multiplex PCR; the TCRdb copy retains only in-frame clones and omits some. The sample has roughly 120,000 clones; 75% to 85% are singletons. Source material: PBMCs. The receptors were sampled from a male donor in good health and CMV-seronegative. The CDR3 runs from the conserved cysteine through the conserved F or W. The D gene is left open where the match is weak. Part of the rows lack a size; the others show once, few, many or a class for expanded clones.

v_gene: TRBV6-5
d_gene: TRBD1
abundance: NA
j_gene: TRBJ1-2
CDR3aa: CASSRTGLGYTF
CDR3nt: TGTGCCAGCAGCCGGACAGGACTTGGCTACACCTTC

v_gene: TRBV7-9
d_gene: NA
abundance: NA
j_gene: TRBJ1-3
CDR3aa: CASSKQDSGNTIYF
CDR3nt: TGTGCCAGCAGTAAACAGGACTCTGGAAACACCATATATTTT

v_gene: TRBV14
d_gene: TRBD1
abundance: NA
j_gene: TRBJ2-7
CDR3aa: CASSPLGQGAYEQYF
CDR3nt: TGTGCCAGCAGCCCCTTAGGGCAGGGGGCCTACGAGCAGTACTTC

v_gene: TRBV6-1
d_gene: NA
abundance: few
j_gene: TRBJ2-7
CDR3aa: CASSSTGRYEQYF
CDR3nt: TGTGCCAGCAGTTCGACAGGCCGATACGAGCAGTACTTC

v_gene: TRBV9
d_gene: NA
abundance: NA
j_gene: TRBJ2-1
CDR3aa: CASSGDRLGVSYNEQFF
CDR3nt: TGTGCCAGCAGCGGAGACAGGCTCGGGGTTTCCTACAATGAGCAGTTCTTC

v_gene: TRBV6-5
d_gene: TRBD1
abundance: few
j_gene: TRBJ2-2
CDR3aa: CATPTGWDTGELFF
CDR3nt: TGTGCCACCCCGACAGGGTGGGATACCGGGGAGCTGTTTTTT

v_gene: TRBV4-1
d_gene: NA
abundance: NA
j_gene: TRBJ1-4
CDR3aa: CASSQTGRDEKLFF
CDR3nt: TGCGCCAGCAGCCAAACCGGGCGGGATGAAAAACTGTTTTTT

v_gene: TRBV9
d_gene: NA
abundance: NA
j_gene: TRBJ1-2
CDR3aa: CASSVGQTNYGYTF
CDR3nt: TGTGCCAGCAGCGTAGGGCAGACTAACTATGGCTACACCTTC

v_gene: TRBV2
d_gene: NA
abundance: few
j_gene: TRBJ2-5
CDR3aa: CASSGGRETQYF
CDR3nt: TGTGCCAGCAGCGGGGGACGGGAGACCCAGTACTTC

v_gene: TRBV5-6
d_gene: TRBD2
abundance: NA
j_gene: TRBJ2-5
CDR3aa: CASSLPGGAGAPETQYF
CDR3nt: TGTGCCAGCAGCCTTCCCGGGGGAGCGGGGGCCCCAGAGACCCAGTACTTC

v_gene: TRBV28
d_gene: NA
abundance: NA
j_gene: TRBJ1-1
CDR3aa: CASSLRGGGDKAFF
CDR3nt: TGTGCCAGCAGTCTCCGCGGGGGCGGGGATAAAGCTTTCTTT

v_gene: TRBV6-6
d_gene: TRBD1
abundance: once
j_gene: TRBJ1-5
CDR3aa: CASSSGQGGSNQPQHF
CDR3nt: TGTGCCAGCAGTTCCGGACAGGGGGGTAGCAATCAGCCCCAGCATTTT

v_gene: TRBV11-2
d_gene: TRBD1
abundance: NA
j_gene: TRBJ2-7
CDR3aa: CASSSYRDRGGYEQYF
CDR3nt: TGTGCCAGCAGCTCGTACCGGGACAGGGGTGGCTACGAGCAGTACTTC

v_gene: TRBV9
d_gene: NA
abundance: NA
j_gene: TRBJ1-2
CDR3aa: CASSVNRKNGYTF
CDR3nt: TGTGCCAGCAGCGTAAACAGGAAAAATGGCTACACCTTC

v_gene: TRBV4-1
d_gene: TRBD2
abundance: NA
j_gene: TRBJ2-7
CDR3aa: CASSPSSGVSSYEQYF
CDR3nt: TGCGCCAGCAGCCCTTCAAGCGGGGTGAGCTCCTACGAGCAGTACTTC

v_gene: TRBV28
d_gene: TRBD2
abundance: NA
j_gene: TRBJ2-5
CDR3aa: CASSLSSGEETQYF
CDR3nt: TGTGCCAGCAGTTTATCTAGCGGGGAAGAGACCCAGTACTTC

v_gene: TRBV30
d_gene: NA
abundance: NA
j_gene: TRBJ1-1
CDR3aa: CAWSVSQVLAEAFF
CDR3nt: TGTGCCTGGAGTGTATCTCAGGTTCTGGCTGAAGCTTTCTTT

v_gene: TRBV2
d_gene: NA
abundance: few
j_gene: TRBJ1-1
CDR3aa: CASGWEKGGGNTEAFF
CDR3nt: TGTGCCAGCGGGTGGGAAAAGGGAGGAGGGAACACTGAAGCTTTCTTT

v_gene: TRBV30
d_gene: TRBD1
abundance: NA
j_gene: TRBJ1-2
CDR3aa: CAWIRGQGSNYGYTF
CDR3nt: TGTGCCTGGATTAGAGGACAGGGGTCTAACTATGGCTACACCTTC

v_gene: TRBV30
d_gene: TRBD2
abundance: NA
j_gene: TRBJ2-5
CDR3aa: CAWGNTGTRGETQYF
CDR3nt: TGTGCCTGGGGAAATACCGGGACTAGGGGAGAGACCCAGTACTTC

v_gene: TRBV4-3
d_gene: NA
abundance: NA
j_gene: TRBJ2-2
CDR3aa: CASSQQGSGELFF
CDR3nt: TGCGCCAGCAGCCAACAGGGATCCGGGGAGCTGTTTTTT

v_gene: TRBV7-9
d_gene: NA
abundance: NA
j_gene: TRBJ1-5
CDR3aa: CATKSLTGRSNQPQHF
CDR3nt: TGTGCCACCAAATCGTTAACCGGCAGGAGCAATCAGCCCCAGCATTTT

v_gene: TRBV5-4
d_gene: TRBD1
abundance: NA
j_gene: TRBJ2-2
CDR3aa: CASSKRGTGGSGELFF
CDR3nt: TGTGCCAGCAGCAAACGAGGGACAGGGGGATCGGGGGAGCTGTTTTTT

v_gene: TRBV4-1
d_gene: NA
abundance: once
j_gene: TRBJ1-2
CDR3aa: CASSPTTVPYGYTF
CDR3nt: TGCGCCAGCAGCCCAACGACAGTCCCCTATGGCTACACCTTC

v_gene: TRBV2
d_gene: TRBD2
abundance: NA
j_gene: TRBJ2-7
CDR3aa: CASSAPSGRAAYEQYF
CDR3nt: TGTGCCAGCAGCGCTCCGAGCGGGAGGGCCGCCTACGAGCAGTACTTC

v_gene: TRBV30
d_gene: NA
abundance: NA
j_gene: TRBJ1-3
CDR3aa: CAWRSFGLSGNTIYF
CDR3nt: TGTGCCTGGAGATCCTTTGGGCTCTCTGGAAACACCATATATTTT

v_gene: TRBV7-3
d_gene: NA
abundance: NA
j_gene: TRBJ2-2
CDR3aa: CASSPRESGELFF
CDR3nt: TGTGCCAGCAGTCCCCGGGAGTCCGGGGAGCTGTTTTTT

v_gene: TRBV27
d_gene: NA
abundance: NA
j_gene: TRBJ2-1
CDR3aa: CASSITHSSSYNEQFF
CDR3nt: TGTGCCAGCAGCATCACTCACTCGAGCTCCTACAATGAGCAGTTCTTC

v_gene: TRBV19
d_gene: NA
abundance: NA
j_gene: TRBJ2-7
CDR3aa: CASLTDLSSYEQYF
CDR3nt: TGTGCCAGCCTGACAGACCTCAGCTCCTACGAGCAGTACTTC

v_gene: TRBV27
d_gene: TRBD2
abundance: once
j_gene: TRBJ2-1
CDR3aa: CASSSLTSGGPRHEQFF
CDR3nt: TGTGCCAGCAGTTCCCTCACTAGCGGGGGGCCCCGGCATGAGCAGTTCTTC

v_gene: TRBV14
d_gene: NA
abundance: NA
j_gene: TRBJ2-1
CDR3aa: CASSPLLSGSYNEQFF
CDR3nt: TGTGCCAGCAGCCCCCTCCTTAGCGGCTCCTACAATGAGCAGTTCTTC

v_gene: TRBV2
d_gene: NA
abundance: once
j_gene: TRBJ1-4
CDR3aa: CATQGTTNEKLFF
CDR3nt: TGTGCCACCCAGGGGACAACTAATGAAAAACTGTTTTTT

v_gene: TRBV4-1
d_gene: NA
abundance: NA
j_gene: TRBJ2-4
CDR3aa: CASSHPPGLSKNSQYF
CDR3nt: TGCGCCAGCAGCCACCCCCCAGGTCTGAGCAAAAACAGTCAGTACTTC